This TCR beta chain was sequenced in a study of CXCR3-negative and CXCR3-positive naive CD8 T cells. Study outcomes and limitations: CXCR3-expressing naive cells carried TRB CDR3s more hydrophobic than those of CXCR3-negative naive cells. Memory CD8+ cells showed much lower diversity, while both naive subsets displayed comparably high diversity.

Concerning this clonotype itself: Its antigen remains unidentified.

The CDR3 runs to 14 residues. Looked up from germline, CDR1 is LGHNT and CDR2 is FRNRAP. UMI labels and 5' RACE were used to prepare the TRB cDNA libraries. TCRdb reanalyzed the 5' RACE reads and collapses them to one entry per CDR3 protein, without DNA. The sample totals 85,000 to 130,000 distinct CDR3 sequences. The chain joins TRBV12-5 to TRBJ2-3. The sample was naive CXCR3+ CD8+ T cells from blood. Sample subset: CD45RO-CCR7+CD27+CD95- naive CD8+ T cells expressing CXCR3 (TNR3+). The clonotype originates from a human donor in good health. Some clones in this sample may be carry-over from other donors' samples. The CDR3 sequence: CASGLVTGTDTQYF.